The 21 T cell receptor beta chains given below trace back to one sample, sequenced in a study of blood T cell repertoires in COVID-19. Clones were read by immunoSEQ multiplex PCR, and TCRdb kept only the in-frame ones, dropping some. This sample carries about 260,000 clones, less than 90% of them seen once, and the ten largest clones take approximately 2%. Source material: peripheral blood. The source is a man aged 25-40 years with active or convalescent COVID-19.

The chain joins TRBV5-1 to TRBJ2-3, with 8 positions matching TRBD2. J gave up 0 bases and V 2 bases, and 2 bases lay outside the gene matches. The CDR3 consists of 15 residues. CDR1 is SGHRS and CDR2 is YFSETQ in the germline V gene. The CDR3, as DNA: TGCGCCAGCAGCTTCGGGGGGGCCAGCACAGATACGCAGTATTTT. Its protein is CASSFGGASTDTQYF.

The chain couples TRBV7-8 to TRBJ2-1; 11 nucleotides agree with TRBD2. Germline V lookup: CDR1 SGHVS, CDR2 FQNEAQ. J was trimmed by 4 bases and V by 3 bases; bases with no gene match: 2. CDR3 length: 15 amino acids. The chain's CDR3 is CASSFVAGGYNEQFF. DNA of the CDR3: TGTGCCAGCAGCTTCGTAGCGGGGGGGTACAATGAGCAGTTCTTC. Looking up the rest from reference TRBV7-8 and TRBJ2-1 gives the full variable domain: GAGVSQSPRYKVAKRGQDVALRCDPISGHVSLFWYQQALGQGPEFLTYFQNEAQLDKSGLPSDRFFAERPEGSVSTLKIQRTQQEDSAVYLCASSFVAGGYNEQFFGPGTRLTVL.

The gene calls are TRBV6-1 and TRBJ1-6; 7 nucleotides line up with TRBD1. After removal of 1 base from V and 4 bases from J, the junction contained 1 base not matched to a gene. This CDR3 has 15 residues. Germline V gives CDR1 MNHNS, CDR2 SASEGT. The CDR3 DNA reads as TGTGCCAGCAGTGAAGGACAGGGATATAATTCACCCCTCCACTTT. Its translation: CASSEGQGYNSPLHF.

This clone is a singleton in its sample. The chain uses TRBV4-3 and TRBJ1-6; a weak D match, TRBD1 (5 bases). V was trimmed by 4 bases and J by 9 bases, leaving 16 bases between them. The germline CDR1 and CDR2 sequences are LGHNA and YSLEER. The length of the CDR3 is 15 residues. Written as DNA, the CDR3 is TGCGCCAGCAGCCGAGAAGCGGAGGGACGTTCACCCCTCCACTTT. Translation: CASSREAEGRSPLHF.

This chain uses TRBV5-1 with TRBJ1-1; D gene unclear. Per germline, CDR1 SGHRS and CDR2 YFSETQ. Trimming took 4 bases from V and 5 from J, leaving 15 bases between them. CDR3 length: 14 amino acids. CDR3 loop: CASSNPGRATEAFF. CDR3 sequence (DNA): TGCGCCAGCAGCAACCCGGGGAGGGCGACTGAAGCTTTCTTT.

The chain is built from TRBV29-1 and TRBJ1-6, with D hard to call. Per germline, CDR1 SQVTM and CDR2 ANQGSEA. The CDR3 runs to 18 residues. V was trimmed by 6 bases and J by 0 bases, leaving 21 bases between them. CDR3 sequence (DNA): TGCAGCGTGTTTGGCCGGCAGATACTAGGCTCCTATAATTCACCCCTCCACTTT. As protein: CSVFGRQILGSYNSPLHF.

This chain links TRBV7-8 with TRBJ1-1; D is unclear. V lost 3 bases to trimming and J lost 5 bases, with 7 bases between them. Germline CDR1 is SGHVS and CDR2 is FQNEAQ. The CDR3 is made up of 12 amino acids. The CDR3 spells CASSLGRTEAFF. In nucleotides, the CDR3 is TGTGCCAGCAGCTTGGGCCGGACTGAAGCTTTCTTT.

The chain joins TRBV29-1 to TRBJ1-2; D is unclear. V lost 2 bases and J 5 bases, leaving 6 bases between the germline ends. The CDR3 totals 11 residues. Germline CDR1 and CDR2: SQVTM and ANQGSEA. In DNA, the CDR3 is TGCAGCGTTGAACTGGAGTATGGCTACACCTTC. Its protein product is CSVELEYGYTF.

The chain links TRBV9 to TRBJ2-2, with D possibly being TRBD2 (5 bases). Per the germline V gene, CDR1 is SGDLS and CDR2 is YYNGEE. The CDR3 contains 14 residues. Between the trimmed V and J ends, which lost 5 bases and 9 bases, there was a span of 17 bases. For the CDR3, the DNA is TGTGCCAGCAGTAATCGGGATTCCTCCTGGGAGCTGTTTTTT. This translates into CASSNRDSSWELFF.

V and J are TRBV7-9 and TRBJ1-4, with a possible D match to TRBD1 (5 bases). The germline V gene has CDR1 SEHNR and CDR2 FQNEAQ (reference sequence). The CDR3 runs to 14 residues. V lost 4 bases to trimming and J lost 8 bases, with 14 bases between them. CDR3 in amino acids: CASSYSRDGEKLFF. CDR3 DNA sequence: TGTGCCAGCAGCTATTCCAGGGATGGGGAAAAACTGTTTTTT.

The V gene is TRBV6-5, the J gene TRBJ1-2; the D gene is possibly TRBD1 (6 bases). The CDR3 runs 14 residues. Between the trimmed V and J ends, which lost 1 base and 8 bases, there was a span of 14 bases. Germline V gene data show CDR1 as MNHEY and CDR2 as SVGAGI. CDR3 region: CASSYLPATGGYTF. The CDR3 nucleotides read TGTGCCAGCAGTTACTTACCCGCTACAGGGGGCTACACCTTC.

The chain combines TRBV12-5 with TRBJ1-2, with 11 bases identical to TRBD1. Trimming removed 2 bases from V and 1 base from J; junction bases left unmatched: 9. The CDR3 extends over 18 amino acids. Germline V lookup: CDR1 LGHNT, CDR2 FRNRAP. The DNA for the CDR3 is TGTGCTAGTGGTTTGTCCCCGGACAGGGGGCAGGATAACTATGGCTACACCTTC. Protein: CASGLSPDRGQDNYGYTF. The full variable domain, rest sourced from reference TRBV12-5 and TRBJ1-2, is DARVTQTPRHKVTEMGQEVTMRCQPILGHNTVFWYRQTMMQGLELLAYFRNRAPLDDSGMPKDRFSAEMPDATLATLKIQPSEPRDSAVYFCASGLSPDRGQDNYGYTFGSGTRLTVV.

V is TRBV9 and J is TRBJ2-1, with 8 bases lining up with TRBD2. Germline V gives CDR1 SGDLS, CDR2 YYNGEE. The V and J ends lost 5 bases and 2 bases, in that order; junction bases with no gene match: 12. This CDR3 has 17 amino acids. DNA of the CDR3: TGTGCCAGCAGATATGAGCGGGGGCGAATGACCTACAATGAGCAGTTCTTC. Its protein is CASRYERGRMTYNEQFF. Drawing the rest from reference TRBV9 and TRBJ2-1, the complete variable domain is DSGVTQTPKHLITATGQRVTLRCSPRSGDLSVYWYQQSLDQGLQFLIQYYNGEERAKGNILERFSAQQFPDLHSELNLSSLELGDSALYFCASRYERGRMTYNEQFFGPGTRLTVL.

The chain couples TRBV6-1 to TRBJ1-1, with D hard to call. CDR3 length equals 17 residues. Germline lookup yields CDR1 MNHNS and CDR2 SASEGT. V was trimmed by 0 bases and J by 0 bases, leaving 14 bases between them. The CDR3 reads CASSEAGSVFLNTEAFF. As DNA, the CDR3 is TGTGCCAGCAGTGAAGCGGGCAGTGTGTTTCTGAACACTGAAGCTTTCTTT.

This chain links TRBV5-4 with TRBJ2-3, with a weak D call TRBD1 (6 bases). In germline, CDR1 is SGHNT, CDR2 YYREEE (reference sequence). The V end lost 1 base, the J end lost 0 bases, and 12 bases lay between the germline ends. This CDR3 has 16 amino acids. The CDR3 region has the DNA TGTGCCAGCAGCTTGTCCGTGGGGGCGAGCACAGATACGCAGTATTTT. This codes for CASSLSVGASTDTQYF.

The chain is built from TRBV4-1 and TRBJ1-5, with 9 positions matching TRBD1. Trimming at V came to 0 bases and at J to 1 base, leaving 4 bases not matched to a gene. Germline V gene lookup returns CDR1 MGHRA and CDR2 YSYEKL. This CDR3 spans 17 amino acids. As DNA, the CDR3 is TGCGCCAGCAGCCAAGACCCCGGACAGGGGAGCAATCAGCCCCAGCATTTT. Encoded protein: CASSQDPGQGSNQPQHF.

This chain joins TRBV9 and TRBJ1-2, with TRBD1 as a possible D gene (6 bases). CDR1 and CDR2 (germline): SGDLS, YYNGEE. The ends were cut back, 0 bases at V and 2 bases at J, with 11 bases in the middle. CDR3 length: 15 amino acids. The CDR3 nucleotides read TGTGCCAGCAGCGTAGGGCTGGGGACAAACTATGGCTACACCTTC. Translating gives CASSVGLGTNYGYTF.

The rearrangement uses TRBV28 and TRBJ2-3; 8 bases line up with TRBD1. Trimming removed 2 bases from V and 8 bases from J; junction bases left unmatched: 15. CDR1 is MDHEN, CDR2 SYDVKM, per germline. CDR3 length: 17 amino acids. CDR3 sequence: CASSLVGRGLEIGTQYF. The CDR3 DNA reads as TGTGCCAGCAGTTTAGTGGGCAGGGGGCTTGAGATTGGTACGCAGTATTTT.

The CDR3 DNA is TGTGCCAGCAGGTGGGGGGGCGGCACTGAAGCTTTCTTT. This encodes CASRWGGGTEAFF. The genes are TRBV6-5 and TRBJ1-1, with a weak D call TRBD1 (6 bases). The CDR3 runs 13 residues. From germline, CDR1 is MNHEY and CDR2 SVGAGI. V was pared by 6 bases and J by 4 bases, with 12 bases between.

This chain connects TRBV29-1 to TRBJ2-6; D is unclear. Per germline, CDR1 SQVTM and CDR2 ANQGSEA. This CDR3 has 14 amino acids. V lost 4 bases and J lost 4, with 11 bases in between. The CDR3 nucleotides read TGCAGCGTTGTTGCAGGTTTCGGGGCCAACGTCCTGACTTTC. It specifies CSVVAGFGANVLTF. The full variable domain, with the rest looked up from reference TRBV29-1 and TRBJ2-6, is SAVISQKPSRDICQRGTSLTIQCQVDSQVTMMFWYRQQPGQSLTLIATANQGSEATYESGFVIDKFPISRPNLTFSTLTVSNMSPEDSSIYLCSVVAGFGANVLTFGAGSRLTVL.

This clone showed up just a few times. The chain carries TRBV19 and TRBJ1-2, with TRBD1 identical over 12 bases. J lost 7 bases, V lost 9 bases, and 6 bases had no gene match. CDR1 LNHDA and CDR2 SQIVND come from the germline V gene (reference sequence). CDR3 length equals 13 residues. The CDR3 region has the DNA TGTGCCAGCGGGGACAGGGGGCTTTTTGGCTACACCTTC. This gives the protein CASGDRGLFGYTF.